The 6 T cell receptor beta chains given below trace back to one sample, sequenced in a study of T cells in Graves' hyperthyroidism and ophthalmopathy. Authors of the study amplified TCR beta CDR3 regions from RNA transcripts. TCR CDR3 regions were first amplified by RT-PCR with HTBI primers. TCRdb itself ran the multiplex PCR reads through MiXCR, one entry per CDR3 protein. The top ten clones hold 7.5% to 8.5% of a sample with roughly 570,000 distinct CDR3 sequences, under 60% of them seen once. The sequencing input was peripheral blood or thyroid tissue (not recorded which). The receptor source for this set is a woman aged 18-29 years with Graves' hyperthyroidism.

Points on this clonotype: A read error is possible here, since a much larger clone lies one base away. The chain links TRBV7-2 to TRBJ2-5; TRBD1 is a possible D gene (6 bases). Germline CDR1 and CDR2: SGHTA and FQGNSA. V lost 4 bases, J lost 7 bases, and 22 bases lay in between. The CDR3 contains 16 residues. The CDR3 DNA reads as TGTGCCAGCAGCTACGGCCCAGGGGCGGGTGGGGGGACCCAGTACTTC. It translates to CASSYGPGAGGGTQYF.

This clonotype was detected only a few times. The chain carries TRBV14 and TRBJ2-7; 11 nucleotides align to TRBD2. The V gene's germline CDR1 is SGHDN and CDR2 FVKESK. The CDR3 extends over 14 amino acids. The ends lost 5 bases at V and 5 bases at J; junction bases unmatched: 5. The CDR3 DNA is TGTGCCAGCAGCAGGTTAGCGGGAGGGCACGAGCAGTACTTC. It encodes CASSRLAGGHEQYF.

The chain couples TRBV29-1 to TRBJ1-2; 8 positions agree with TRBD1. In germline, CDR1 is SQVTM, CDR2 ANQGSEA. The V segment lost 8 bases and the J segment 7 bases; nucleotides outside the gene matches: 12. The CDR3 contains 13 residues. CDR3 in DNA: TGCAGCTTGACAGGGGTCCTACTTACTGGCTACACCTTC. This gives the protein CSLTGVLLTGYTF.

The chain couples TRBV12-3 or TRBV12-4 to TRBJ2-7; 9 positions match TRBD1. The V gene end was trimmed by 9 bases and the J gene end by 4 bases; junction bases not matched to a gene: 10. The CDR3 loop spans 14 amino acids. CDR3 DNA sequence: TGTGCCAGTCAAGAGGGACAGGGAGGGTACGAGCAGTACTTC. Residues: CASQEGQGGYEQYF.

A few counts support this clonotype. CDR3 bases: TGTGCCACCAGTGACAGCCGCTCTGGAAACACCATATATTTT. The encoded protein is CATSDSRSGNTIYF. The chain joins TRBV24-1 to TRBJ1-3; D gene uncertain. Looked up from germline, CDR1 is KGHDR and CDR2 is SFDVKD. The CDR3 spans 14 residues. Trimming left V 4 bases short and J 0 bases short, with 6 bases between.

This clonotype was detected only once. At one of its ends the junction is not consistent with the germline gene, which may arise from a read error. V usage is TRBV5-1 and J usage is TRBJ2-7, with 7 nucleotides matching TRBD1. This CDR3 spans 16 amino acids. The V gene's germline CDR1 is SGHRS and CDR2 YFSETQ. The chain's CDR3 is CASRPNRDSASYEQYF. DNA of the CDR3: TGTGCCAGCAGACCGAACCGGGACAGTGCTTCCTACGAGCAGTACTTC.